The rows below give T cell receptor beta chains drawn from one sample of a study of cytomegalovirus exposure and HLA in healthy donors. Sequencing used immunoSEQ multiplex PCR; TCRdb keeps in-frame clones, though not all of them. Here the sample spans roughly 90,000 clones, around three quarters being singletons. Sequenced material: PBMCs. The source of these receptors is a woman in her forties in good health and CMV-seropositive. Both conserved end residues are part of each CDR3. The D gene is left open where the match is weak. Size tells how often a clone was seen (once, few, many) or the class of an expanded clone, and some rows leave it out.

D	size	V	J	CDR3	DNA
NA	NA	TRBV11-1	TRBJ1-1	CASSLARRVNTEAFF	TGTGCCAGCAGCTTAGCAAGACGGGTGAACACTGAAGCTTTCTTT
TRBD2	NA	TRBV7-9	TRBJ2-5	CASSSLGQALAGRGETQYF	TGTGCCAGCAGCTCACTCGGACAGGCTCTAGCGGGAAGAGGAGAGACCCAGTACTTC
NA	NA	TRBV5-8	TRBJ2-1	CASSPGLPDGEQFF	TGTGCCAGCAGCCCGGGACTCCCCGACGGGGAGCAGTTCTTC
NA	NA	TRBV21-1	TRBJ2-2	CASSKGGTFSGIGSGELFF	TGTGCCAGCAGCAAGGGTGGCACATTTAGCGGGATTGGGTCCGGGGAGCTGTTTTTT
TRBD1	NA	TRBV4-2	TRBJ2-1	CASSPARDRDNEQFF	TGTGCCAGCAGCCCAGCCCGGGACAGGGACAATGAGCAGTTCTTC
TRBD2	few	TRBV19	TRBJ2-1	CASSIASGGLDEQFF	TGTGCCAGTAGTATAGCATCGGGAGGTCTCGATGAGCAGTTCTTC
TRBD2	NA	TRBV5-8	TRBJ2-1	CASSQTGTSGRYHEQFF	TGTGCCAGCAGCCAAACCGGGACTAGCGGGAGATACCACGAGCAGTTCTTC
NA	NA	TRBV30	TRBJ2-5	CAWTRTVQETQYF	TGTGCCTGGACAAGGACAGTCCAAGAGACCCAGTACTTC
NA	NA	TRBV5-4	TRBJ2-1	CASSLGHRAQAGEQFF	TGTGCCAGCAGCTTGGGACACAGGGCTCAGGCGGGCGAGCAGTTCTTC
TRBD1	NA	TRBV29-1	TRBJ2-1	CSGMTGTNEQFF	TGCAGCGGCATGACAGGGACCAATGAGCAGTTCTTC
TRBD2	NA	TRBV5-4	TRBJ2-1	CASSPGVAGYNEQFF	TGTGCCAGCAGCCCCGGGGTAGCGGGGTACAATGAGCAGTTCTTC
NA	once	TRBV27	TRBJ2-7	CASRIMGSESYEQYF	TGTGCCAGCAGGATCATGGGTAGCGAATCCTACGAGCAGTACTTC
TRBD1	NA	TRBV6-5	TRBJ2-7	CASAGTGVAEQYF	TGTGCCAGCGCCGGGACAGGGGTTGCAGAGCAGTACTTC
NA	NA	TRBV19	TRBJ1-4	CASSIGFGGTNEKLFF	TGTGCCAGTAGTATAGGCTTCGGAGGAACTAATGAAAAACTGTTTTTT
TRBD1	NA	TRBV5-1	TRBJ1-1	CASSREGQGNTGAFF	TGCGCCAGCAGCAGAGAGGGACAGGGGAACACTGGAGCTTTCTTT
NA	NA	TRBV28	TRBJ2-5	CASSATRTQYF	TGTGCCAGCAGTGCAACACGGACCCAGTACTTC
NA	NA	TRBV19	TRBJ2-2	CASSIGRGGELFF	TGTGCCAGTAGTATAGGCCGGGGCGGGGAGCTGTTTTTT
TRBD1	few	TRBV27	TRBJ2-5	CASRQSTGGTQETQYF	TGTGCCAGCAGACAGTCTACAGGGGGCACGCAAGAGACCCAGTACTTC
NA	NA	TRBV30	TRBJ1-3	CAWDLRRATGNTIYF	TGTGCCTGGGACCTCCGGCGGGCAACTGGAAACACCATATATTTT
TRBD2	NA	TRBV19	TRBJ2-7	CASSNPSLAGAYEQYF	TGTGCCAGTAGTAATCCCTCCCTAGCGGGGGCCTACGAGCAGTACTTC
NA	NA	TRBV5-4	TRBJ1-2	CASTIGGERGYTF	TGTGCCAGCACTATAGGAGGGGAGCGGGGCTACACCTTC
TRBD2	NA	TRBV10-3	TRBJ2-1	CATQGGSSYNEQFF	TGTGCCACCCAGGGCGGGAGCTCCTACAATGAGCAGTTCTTC
TRBD2	NA	TRBV18	TRBJ2-5	CASSPRRLGGGQETQYF	TGTGCCAGCTCACCACGTCGGTTGGGGGGGGGCCAAGAGACCCAGTACTTC
NA	NA	TRBV7-9	TRBJ2-7	CASRTQGRYEQYF	TGTGCCAGCAGGACACAGGGTCGCTACGAGCAGTACTTC
NA	many	TRBV27	TRBJ2-7	CASYGGRNYEQYF	TGTGCCAGCTACGGGGGACGGAACTACGAGCAGTACTTC
TRBD2	few	TRBV29-1	TRBJ2-7	CSVEEARGTSGKQYF	TGCAGCGTTGAAGAGGCTCGGGGAACTAGCGGTAAGCAGTACTTC
NA	NA	TRBV11-3	TRBJ1-3	CASSQPGRIGNTIYF	TGTGCCAGCAGCCAACCCGGCAGGATTGGAAACACCATATATTTT
TRBD2	NA	TRBV19	TRBJ2-1	CASSLLGGHSSRNEQFF	TGTGCCAGTAGTTTACTGGGAGGGCACAGCTCCCGCAATGAGCAGTTCTTC
NA	few	TRBV7-3	TRBJ2-3	CASSFLSGSTDTQYF	TGTGCCAGCAGCTTCTTGAGCGGGAGCACAGATACGCAGTATTTT
TRBD2	NA	TRBV16	TRBJ2-7	CASSQYGSGRGPYEQYF	TGTGCCAGCAGCCAATATGGGAGCGGGAGAGGCCCCTACGAGCAGTACTTC
TRBD1	NA	TRBV15	TRBJ1-3	CATSTKDRVGNTIYF	TGTGCCACCAGCACAAAGGACAGGGTTGGAAACACCATATATTTT
NA	NA	TRBV7-6	TRBJ2-2	CASSLSLTGQFGELFF	TGTGCCAGCAGCTTATCCTTGACAGGTCAATTCGGGGAGCTGTTTTTT
NA	NA	TRBV19	TRBJ2-7	CASTNRGTWDEFYEQYF	TGTGCCAGTACTAATCGAGGGACATGGGACGAGTTTTACGAGCAGTACTTC
TRBD1	NA	TRBV7-9	TRBJ2-5	CASSSTGDWVRETQYF	TGTGCCAGCAGCTCCACAGGGGATTGGGTACGGGAGACCCAGTACTTC
TRBD2	NA	TRBV12-5	TRBJ2-3	CASGLRVGIGTSGTDTQYF	TGTGCTAGTGGTTTGCGGGTCGGGATTGGGACTAGCGGCACAGATACGCAGTATTTT
TRBD2	NA	TRBV7-9	TRBJ2-1	CASKLEVGGGDNEQFF	TGTGCCAGCAAGCTTGAGGTGGGTGGGGGGGACAATGAGCAGTTCTTC
NA	NA	TRBV6-6	TRBJ1-2	CASSYGAFKGGYTF	TGTGCCAGCAGTTACGGGGCTTTTAAGGGTGGCTACACCTTC
NA	few	TRBV14	TRBJ2-3	CASSQALDTQYF	TGTGCCAGCAGCCAAGCTTTAGATACGCAGTATTTT
TRBD2	NA	TRBV14	TRBJ2-3	CASTPGLAGSTQYF	TGTGCCAGCACCCCGGGACTAGCGGGGAGCACGCAGTATTTT
NA	NA	TRBV18	TRBJ2-7	CASSHRDIDSYEQYF	TGTGCCAGCTCACACCGGGACATTGACTCCTACGAGCAGTACTTC
NA	NA	TRBV15	TRBJ2-5	CATGASGQGYGETQYF	TGTGCCACCGGGGCATCAGGGCAGGGTTACGGGGAGACCCAGTACTTC
NA	NA	TRBV9	TRBJ2-5	CASSPWDMQETQYF	TGTGCCAGCAGCCCCTGGGACATGCAAGAGACCCAGTACTTC
NA	NA	TRBV19	TRBJ1-2	CASSLGRNYGYTF	TGTGCCAGTAGTCTGGGCAGGAACTATGGCTACACCTTC
NA	NA	TRBV10-3	TRBJ2-3	CAISRMEGDTQYF	TGTGCCATCAGTCGTATGGAGGGAGATACGCAGTATTTT